This TCR beta chain was profiled in a study of identical twins. TCRdb reprocessed the 5' RACE reads with MiXCR, giving one entry per CDR3 protein. Here the sample spans some 460,000 distinct CDR3 sequences, more than 13% being singletons. This CDR3 comprises 17 residues. Per germline, CDR1 SGHRS and CDR2 YFSETQ. Trimming at V came to 4 bases and at J to 7 bases, leaving 13 bases not matched to a gene. A word on this clonotype: Its specificity is unknown.

Whole-study findings and limits: The study found that models underestimated out-of-frame TCR alpha sharing in monozygotic twins. Cross-sectional statistical analysis was relied on for the conclusions, without the same donors being followed. Invariant T cells like MAIT and iNKT could partly confound the zero-insertion analyses.

This sample also belongs to another study, concerning yellow fever vaccine responses in identical twins.

The source material was CD4+ T cells sorted from blood. The receptor comes from a woman aged 18-30 years in good health. The rearrangement uses TRBV5-1 and TRBJ2-3; 12 nucleotides match TRBD2. The CDR3 nucleotides read TGCGCCAGCAGCACAAGGAGCGCTAGCGGGGGGGCGTATACGCAGTATTTT. Translation gives CASSTRSASGGAYTQYF.